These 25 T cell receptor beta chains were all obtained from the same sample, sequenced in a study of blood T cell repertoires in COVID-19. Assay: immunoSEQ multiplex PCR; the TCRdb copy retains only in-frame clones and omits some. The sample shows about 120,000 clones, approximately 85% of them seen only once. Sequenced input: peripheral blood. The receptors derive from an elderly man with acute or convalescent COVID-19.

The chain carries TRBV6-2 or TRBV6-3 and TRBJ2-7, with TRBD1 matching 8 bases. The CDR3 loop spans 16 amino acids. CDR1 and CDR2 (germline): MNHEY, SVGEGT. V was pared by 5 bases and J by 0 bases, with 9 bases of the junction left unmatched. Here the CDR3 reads CASSPAGTGLSYEQYF. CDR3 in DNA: TGTGCCAGCAGTCCAGCCGGGACAGGTCTCTCCTACGAGCAGTACTTC.

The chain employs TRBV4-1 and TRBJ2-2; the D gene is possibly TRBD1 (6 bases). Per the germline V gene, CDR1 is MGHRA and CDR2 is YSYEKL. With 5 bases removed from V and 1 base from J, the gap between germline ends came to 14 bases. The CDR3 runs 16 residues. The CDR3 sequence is CASSAMTGMNTGELFF. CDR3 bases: TGCGCCAGCAGCGCTATGACAGGAATGAACACCGGGGAGCTGTTTTTT.

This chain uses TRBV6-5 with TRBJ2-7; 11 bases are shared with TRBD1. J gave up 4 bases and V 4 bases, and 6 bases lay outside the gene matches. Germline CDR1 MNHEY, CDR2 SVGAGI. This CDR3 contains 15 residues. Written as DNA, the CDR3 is TGTGCCAGCAGTTCACGGACAGGGGGCCTATACGAGCAGTACTTC. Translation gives CASSSRTGGLYEQYF.

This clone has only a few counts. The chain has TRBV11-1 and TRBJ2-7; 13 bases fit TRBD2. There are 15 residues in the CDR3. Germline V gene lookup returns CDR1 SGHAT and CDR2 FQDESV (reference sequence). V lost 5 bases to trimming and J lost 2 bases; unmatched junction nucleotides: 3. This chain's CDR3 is CASSRLAGGTYEQYF. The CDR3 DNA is TGTGCCAGCAGCAGACTAGCGGGGGGCACCTACGAGCAGTACTTC.

CDR3 nucleotide sequence: TGTGCCAGCAGTTTAGGTGCTAGCGGGGGAGAGCAGTTCTTC. Protein: CASSLGASGGEQFF. This chain joins TRBV27 and TRBJ2-1, with 10 bases lining up with TRBD2. Germline CDR1 is MNHEY and CDR2 is SMNVEV (reference sequence). This CDR3 is built from 14 residues. J lost 10 bases, V lost 2 bases, and 5 bases had no gene match.

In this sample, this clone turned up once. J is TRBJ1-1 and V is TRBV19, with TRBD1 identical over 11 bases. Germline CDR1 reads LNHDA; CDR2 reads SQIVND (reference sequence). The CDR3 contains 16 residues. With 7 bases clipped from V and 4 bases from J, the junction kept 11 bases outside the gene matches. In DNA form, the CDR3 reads TGTGCCAGTACCTCTGGGACAGGGGGAGGAGGCACTGAAGCTTTCTTT. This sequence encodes CASTSGTGGGGTEAFF.

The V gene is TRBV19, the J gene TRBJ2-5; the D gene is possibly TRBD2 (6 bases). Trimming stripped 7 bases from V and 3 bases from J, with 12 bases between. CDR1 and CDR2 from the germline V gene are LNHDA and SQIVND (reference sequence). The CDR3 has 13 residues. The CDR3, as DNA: TGTGCCAGTACCGCGTCGGGGGAAGAGACCCAGTACTTC. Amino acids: CASTASGEETQYF.

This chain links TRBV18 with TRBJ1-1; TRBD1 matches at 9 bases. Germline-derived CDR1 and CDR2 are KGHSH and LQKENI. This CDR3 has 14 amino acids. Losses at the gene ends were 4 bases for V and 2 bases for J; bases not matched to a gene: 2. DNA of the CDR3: TGTGCCAGCTCACTACAGGGGGCCAACACTGAAGCTTTCTTT. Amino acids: CASSLQGANTEAFF.

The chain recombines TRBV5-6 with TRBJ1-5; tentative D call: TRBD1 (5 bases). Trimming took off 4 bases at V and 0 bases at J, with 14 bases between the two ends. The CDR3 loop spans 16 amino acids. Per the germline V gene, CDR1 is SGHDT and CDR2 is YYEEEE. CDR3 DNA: TGTGCCAGCAGCCGGGGGGGTGGTGATAGCAATCAGCCCCAGCATTTT. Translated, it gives CASSRGGGDSNQPQHF.

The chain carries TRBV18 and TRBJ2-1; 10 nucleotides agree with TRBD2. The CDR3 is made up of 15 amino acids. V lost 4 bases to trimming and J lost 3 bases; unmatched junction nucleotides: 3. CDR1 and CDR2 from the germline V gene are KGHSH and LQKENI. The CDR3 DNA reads TGTGCCAGCTCACGCTGGACTAGCGGCTACAATGAGCAGTTCTTC. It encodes CASSRWTSGYNEQFF. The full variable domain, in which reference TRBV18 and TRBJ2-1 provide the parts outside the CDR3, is NAGVMQNPRHLVRRRGQEARLRCSPMKGHSHVYWYRQLPEEGLKFMVYLQKENIIDESGMPKERFSAEFPKEGPSILRIQQVVRGDSAAYFCASSRWTSGYNEQFFGPGTRLTVL.

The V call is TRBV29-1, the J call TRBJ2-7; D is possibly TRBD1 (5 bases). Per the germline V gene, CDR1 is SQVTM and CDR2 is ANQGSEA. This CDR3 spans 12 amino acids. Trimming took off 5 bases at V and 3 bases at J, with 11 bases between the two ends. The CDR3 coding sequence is TGCAGCGTTCTGGACATGAACTACGAGCAGTACTTC. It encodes CSVLDMNYEQYF.

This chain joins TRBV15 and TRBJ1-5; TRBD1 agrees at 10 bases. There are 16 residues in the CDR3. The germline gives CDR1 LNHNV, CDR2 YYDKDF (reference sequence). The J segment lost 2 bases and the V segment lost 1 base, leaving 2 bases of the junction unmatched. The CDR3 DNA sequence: TGTGCCACCAGCAGAGGGGGGACAGGGGGCAATCAGCCCCAGCATTTT. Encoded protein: CATSRGGTGGNQPQHF.

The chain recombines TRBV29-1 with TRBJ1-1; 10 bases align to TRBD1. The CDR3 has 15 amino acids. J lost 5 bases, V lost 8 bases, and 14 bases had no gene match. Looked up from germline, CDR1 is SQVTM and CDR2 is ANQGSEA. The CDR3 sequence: CSTQGQTGGGTEAFF. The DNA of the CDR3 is TGCAGCACCCAGGGACAGACAGGGGGCGGGACTGAAGCTTTCTTT.

CDR3 coding DNA: TGTGCCAGCAGTTCCCATTCGCCCCAGAGCGGGCGAAGCTCCTACAATGAGCAGTTCTTC. Amino acid sequence: CASSSHSPQSGRSSYNEQFF. The chain is built from TRBV28 and TRBJ2-1, with a tentative D call TRBD2 (6 bases). Trimming left V 4 bases short and J 0 bases short, with 25 bases between. Germline loops: CDR1 MDHEN, CDR2 SYDVKM. The CDR3 is made up of 20 amino acids.

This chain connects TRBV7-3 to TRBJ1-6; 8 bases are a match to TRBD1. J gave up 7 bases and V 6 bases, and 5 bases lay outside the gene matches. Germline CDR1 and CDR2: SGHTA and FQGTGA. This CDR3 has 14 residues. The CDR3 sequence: CASRATGVNSPLHF. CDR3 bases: TGTGCCAGCAGGGCGACAGGGGTCAATTCACCCCTCCACTTT.

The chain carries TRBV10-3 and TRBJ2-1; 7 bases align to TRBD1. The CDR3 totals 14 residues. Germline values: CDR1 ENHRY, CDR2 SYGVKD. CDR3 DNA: TGTGTTACCTCCGGGACAGACCCCTACAATGAGCAGTTCTTC. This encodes CVTSGTDPYNEQFF.

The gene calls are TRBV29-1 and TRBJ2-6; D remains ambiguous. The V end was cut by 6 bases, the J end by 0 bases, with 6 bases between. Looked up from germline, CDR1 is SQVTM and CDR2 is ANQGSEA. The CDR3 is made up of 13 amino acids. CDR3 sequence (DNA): TGCAGCGTCTATAACTCTGGGGCCAACGTCCTGACTTTC. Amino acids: CSVYNSGANVLTF.

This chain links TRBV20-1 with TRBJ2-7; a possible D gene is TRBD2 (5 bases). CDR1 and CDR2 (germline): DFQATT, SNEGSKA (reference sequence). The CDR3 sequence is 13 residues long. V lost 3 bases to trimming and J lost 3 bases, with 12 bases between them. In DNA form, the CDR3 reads TGCAGTGCTAGTCAAGGACTCTACTACGAGCAGTACTTC. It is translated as CSASQGLYYEQYF.

CDR3 sequence (DNA): TGTGCCACCAGCAGAGGACTAGCGGAGCAGTTCTTC. Its protein is CATSRGLAEQFF. This sequence joins TRBV15 and TRBJ2-1, with 8 bases identical to TRBD2. The germline V gene has CDR1 LNHNV and CDR2 YYDKDF (reference sequence). The length of the CDR3 is 12 residues. V dropped 1 base and J dropped 10; count of bases not matched to a gene: 0.

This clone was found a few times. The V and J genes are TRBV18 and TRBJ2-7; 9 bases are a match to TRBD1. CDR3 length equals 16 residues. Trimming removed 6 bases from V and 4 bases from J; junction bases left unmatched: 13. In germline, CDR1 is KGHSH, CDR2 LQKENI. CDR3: CASSSYRDRDNYEQYF. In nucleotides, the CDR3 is TGTGCCAGCTCCTCCTATAGGGACAGGGATAATTACGAGCAGTACTTC. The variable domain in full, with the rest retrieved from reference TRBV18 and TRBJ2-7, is NAGVMQNPRHLVRRRGQEARLRCSPMKGHSHVYWYRQLPEEGLKFMVYLQKENIIDESGMPKERFSAEFPKEGPSILRIQQVVRGDSAAYFCASSSYRDRDNYEQYFGPGTRLTVT.

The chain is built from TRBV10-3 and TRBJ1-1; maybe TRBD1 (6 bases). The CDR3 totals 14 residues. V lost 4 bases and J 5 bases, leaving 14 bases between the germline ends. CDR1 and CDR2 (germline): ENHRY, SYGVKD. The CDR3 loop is CAISGEGGDTEAFF. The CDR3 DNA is TGTGCCATCAGTGGTGAAGGGGGAGATACTGAAGCTTTCTTT.

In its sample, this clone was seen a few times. CDR3 protein: CATSSPTGTGNQPQHF. Here the CDR3 DNA reads TGTGCCACCAGCAGCCCAACCGGGACAGGGAATCAGCCCCAGCATTTT. The chain has TRBV15 and TRBJ1-5; 9 positions match TRBD1. J was trimmed by 4 bases and V by 3 bases; bases with no gene match: 7. The CDR3 has 16 residues. Germline lookup yields CDR1 LNHNV and CDR2 YYDKDF (reference sequence).

The CDR3 protein is CASSVAGSTDTQYF. The CDR3 nucleotides are TGTGCCAGCAGCGTAGCAGGGAGCACAGATACGCAGTATTTT. The rearrangement links TRBV9 to TRBJ2-3, with D perhaps matching TRBD1 (5 bases). Trimming removed 0 bases from V and 0 bases from J, with 5 bases in between. This CDR3 region has 14 residues. Germline lookup yields CDR1 SGDLS and CDR2 YYNGEE.

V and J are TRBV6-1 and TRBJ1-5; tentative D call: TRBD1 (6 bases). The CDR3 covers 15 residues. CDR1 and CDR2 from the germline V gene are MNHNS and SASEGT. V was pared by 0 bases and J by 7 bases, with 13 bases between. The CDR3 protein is CASSEAGGGRQPQHF. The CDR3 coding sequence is TGTGCCAGCAGTGAAGCGGGCGGGGGCAGGCAGCCCCAGCATTTT.

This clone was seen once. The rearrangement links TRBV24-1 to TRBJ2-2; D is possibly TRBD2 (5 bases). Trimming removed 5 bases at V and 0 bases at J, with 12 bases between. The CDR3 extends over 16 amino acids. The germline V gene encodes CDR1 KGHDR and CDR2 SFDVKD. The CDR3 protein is CATSGDRETNTGELFF. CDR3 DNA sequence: TGTGCCACCAGTGGTGACCGGGAAACGAACACCGGGGAGCTGTTTTTT.